The 30 T cell receptor beta chains below were found in one sample sequenced in a study of response to subunit inactivated influenza vaccine. TCRdb called the RT-PCR reads again in MiXCR, with one record for every CDR3 protein. The sample has around 170,000 distinct CDR3 sequences; over 8.5% are singletons. This sample comprised CD8+ T cells sorted from PBMCs, obtained approximately 25 months after vaccination. These receptors were collected from a man between 45 and 75 years old who received an inactivated influenza vaccine.

The table lists this clonotype with many counts. This rearrangement joins TRBV28 to TRBJ2-1; a weak D match, TRBD1 (6 bases). Trimming cost V 6 bases and J 3 bases, with 12 bases left between them. CDR1 is MDHEN and CDR2 is SYDVKM in the germline V gene. The length of the CDR3 is 14 residues. The CDR3 reads CASRRTEDYNEQFF. CDR3 in DNA: TGTGCCAGCAGAAGGACAGAGGACTACAATGAGCAGTTCTTC.

This clonotype appeared a few times. The chain joins TRBV7-9 to TRBJ1-1; D is unclear. The germline V gene encodes CDR1 SEHNR and CDR2 FQNEAQ (reference sequence). This CDR3 comprises 16 residues. V lost 1 base and J lost 1, with 13 bases in between. For the CDR3, the DNA is TGTGCCAGCAGCTTAGTCCCCGTTGGTGGGAACACTGAAGCTTTCTTT. As protein: CASSLVPVGGNTEAFF.

There are a few counts of this clonotype. The V gene is TRBV12-3 or TRBV12-4, the J gene TRBJ2-1, with 8 bases that match TRBD2. This CDR3 is 15 amino acids long. J was trimmed by 5 bases and V by 3 bases; bases with no gene match: 6. The CDR3 nucleotides read TGTGCCAGCAGTTTCGGTCGGGGGGGGAACAATGAGCAGTTCTTC. The encoded protein is CASSFGRGGNNEQFF.

In this sample, this clonotype turned up many times. The chain employs TRBV29-1 and TRBJ2-5, with 9 nucleotides matching TRBD2. V was clipped by 0 bases and J by 4 bases; unmatched bases: 9. Germline CDR1 is SQVTM and CDR2 is ANQGSEA. This CDR3 is built from 16 residues. DNA for the CDR3: TGCAGCGTTGAAGAGGTGTATGAGACTAGCGGAGAGACCCAGTACTTC. It is translated as CSVEEVYETSGETQYF.

The V call is TRBV6-5, the J call TRBJ1-2; D uncertain. V lost 4 bases and J 4 bases, leaving 7 bases between the germline ends. Germline CDR1 MNHEY, CDR2 SVGAGI. The length of the CDR3 is 12 residues. The CDR3: CASSSGIYGYTF. DNA for the CDR3: TGTGCCAGCAGTTCCGGAATCTATGGCTACACCTTC.

The CDR3 is CASSPGTGGLGAFF. The CDR3 nucleotides are TGTGCCAGCAGCCCTGGGACAGGGGGCCTTGGAGCTTTCTTT. The chain carries TRBV5-5 and TRBJ1-1; 12 bases fit TRBD1. V shed 4 bases, J shed 10 bases, and the junction held 8 bases outside the gene matches. CDR1 SGHKS and CDR2 YYEKEE come from the germline V gene (reference sequence). CDR3 size: 14 residues.

This clonotype occurred a few times. The chain employs TRBV3-1 and TRBJ2-7, with 7 bases fitting TRBD1. The CDR3 is 15 residues long. Trimming took 0 bases from V and 6 from J; bases not matched to a gene: 8. Germline V gene data show CDR1 as LGHDT and CDR2 as YNNKEL (reference sequence). The CDR3 DNA is TGTGCCAGCAGCCAAGAGGGTAGGGGGCGGAGCGAGCAGTACTTC. It is translated as CASSQEGRGRSEQYF.

This clonotype was seen a handful of times. The V call is TRBV5-6, the J call TRBJ2-1, with D unresolved. The CDR3 covers 15 residues. The germline V gene has CDR1 SGHDT and CDR2 YYEEEE. Between the trimmed V and J ends, which lost 5 bases and 0 bases, there was a span of 12 bases. The CDR3 sequence is CASREAFSSYNEQFF. CDR3 nucleotide sequence: TGTGCCAGCAGGGAAGCGTTCAGCTCCTACAATGAGCAGTTCTTC.

This clonotype showed up many times. The J gene is TRBJ2-7, the V gene TRBV12-3 or TRBV12-4, with 8 positions matching TRBD2. This CDR3 has 14 residues. With V trimmed by 8 bases and J by 7 bases, 13 bases remained unmatched. The CDR3 sequence is CASGPISGGGEQYF. The CDR3 bases are TGTGCCAGCGGGCCGATAAGCGGGGGAGGGGAGCAGTACTTC.

This clonotype was seen at least ten times. The chain couples TRBV12-3 or TRBV12-4 to TRBJ2-5; D unresolved. V was trimmed by 3 bases and J by 2 bases, leaving 13 bases between them. The CDR3 has 15 residues. CDR3 region: CASSFTADNQETQYF. CDR3 nucleotides: TGTGCCAGCAGTTTCACTGCTGACAATCAAGAGACCCAGTACTTC.

This clonotype came up many times. The chain recombines TRBV3-1 with TRBJ2-7; no firm D call. The CDR3 covers 14 residues. Trimming removed 0 bases from V and 1 base from J, with 7 bases in between. The germline V gene has CDR1 LGHDT and CDR2 YNNKEL (reference sequence). The CDR3 nucleotides read TGTGCCAGCAGCCAAGACTCCGGTTCCTACGAGCAGTACTTC. Protein product: CASSQDSGSYEQYF.

This clonotype has a handful of counts. This chain links TRBV10-1 with TRBJ1-2, with a weak D call TRBD1 (6 bases). V lost 7 bases and J lost 9, with 21 bases in between. Per the germline V gene, CDR1 is WNHNN and CDR2 is SYGVQD (reference sequence). The CDR3 length is 14 residues. CDR3 in DNA: TGCGCCAGCATCGCTACGCTCAGGGGAGGGAGCTACACCTTC. It translates to CASIATLRGGSYTF.

This chain joins TRBV7-2 and TRBJ2-1; the match to TRBD2 covers 7 bases. This CDR3 spans 15 amino acids. Germline CDR1 is SGHTA and CDR2 is FQGNSA. The V gene end was trimmed by 3 bases and the J gene end by 2 bases; junction bases not matched to a gene: 4. CDR3 amino acids: CASSFRTSAYNEQFF. The CDR3 coding sequence is TGTGCCAGCAGCTTTAGGACTAGTGCCTACAATGAGCAGTTCTTC.

V and J are TRBV7-9 and TRBJ1-4; 8 bases line up with TRBD1. V dropped 3 bases and J dropped 5; count of bases not matched to a gene: 8. CDR1 is SEHNR and CDR2 is FQNEAQ in the germline V gene (reference sequence). The CDR3 covers 16 residues. CDR3 region: CASSLDPGQVNEKLFF. In nucleotides, the CDR3 is TGTGCCAGCAGCTTGGACCCGGGACAGGTGAATGAAAAACTGTTTTTT.

Here the CDR3 DNA reads TGTGCCTGGAGTGACCCAGTCGTCTCCTACAATGAGCAGTTCTTC. Translating it yields CAWSDPVVSYNEQFF. The rearrangement uses TRBV30 and TRBJ2-1; D remains ambiguous. Germline V gene sequence: CDR1 GTSNPN, CDR2 SVGIG (reference sequence). The germline V and J ends were trimmed by 1 base and 0 bases, with 10 bases remaining between them. This CDR3 comprises 15 residues. Variable domain in full (rest from reference TRBV30 and TRBJ2-1): SQTIHQWPATLVQPVGSPLSLECTVEGTSNPNLYWYRQAAGRGLQLLFYSVGIGQISSEVPQNLSASRPQDRQFILSSKKLLLSDSGFYLCAWSDPVVSYNEQFFGPGTRLTVL.

There are a few counts of this clonotype. This chain links TRBV7-2 with TRBJ2-7; D assignment may be TRBD1 or TRBD2 (6 bases each). V dropped 4 bases and J dropped 0 bases, with 16 bases sitting between them. CDR1 and CDR2 (germline): SGHTA, FQGNSA. The CDR3 is 16 amino acids. The CDR3 protein is CASSSWRGAYSYEQYF. CDR3 DNA: TGTGCCAGCAGCTCCTGGAGGGGGGCCTACTCCTACGAGCAGTACTTC.

The rearrangement joins TRBV6-2 or TRBV6-3 to TRBJ1-1, with D perhaps matching TRBD1 (5 bases). The CDR3 runs to 14 residues. Germline assignment: CDR1 MNHEY and CDR2 SVGEGT. V was pared by 2 bases and J by 5 bases, with 12 bases between. DNA for the CDR3: TGTGCCAGCAGTTACCTCGTCGGGGCTACTGAAGCTTTCTTT. This codes for CASSYLVGATEAFF.

This clonotype was observed a handful of times. This sequence joins TRBV5-1 and TRBJ2-2; TRBD2 might be the D (6 bases). The CDR3 sequence is 14 residues long. Germline V gene lookup returns CDR1 SGHRS and CDR2 YFSETQ. V lost 5 bases and J 2 bases, leaving 10 bases between the germline ends. The CDR3: CASSEGGNTGELFF. CDR3 sequence (DNA): TGCGCCAGCAGTGAGGGAGGTAACACCGGGGAGCTGTTTTTT.

The V and J genes are TRBV12-3 or TRBV12-4 and TRBJ2-5; D may correspond to TRBD1 or TRBD2 (5 bases each). There are 14 residues in the CDR3. Trimming stripped 1 base from V and 7 bases from J, with 13 bases between. The chain's CDR3 is CASSLGVGVVTQYF. The CDR3 DNA sequence: TGTGCCAGCAGTTTAGGAGTGGGGGTGGTGACCCAGTACTTC.

The chain links TRBV5-1 to TRBJ2-1, with a weak D call TRBD2 (5 bases). This CDR3 has 15 amino acids. V lost 3 bases and J 1 base, leaving 11 bases between the germline ends. Germline lookup yields CDR1 SGHRS and CDR2 YFSETQ. CDR3 sequence: CASSWTGRSYNEQFF. DNA for the CDR3: TGCGCCAGCAGCTGGACGGGAAGGTCCTACAATGAGCAGTTCTTC.

The table lists this clonotype with a few counts. This chain links TRBV5-1 with TRBJ2-1; D possibly corresponds to TRBD1 (6 bases). V was trimmed by 4 bases and J by 6 bases, leaving 20 bases between them. The CDR3 runs to 16 residues. Germline values: CDR1 SGHRS, CDR2 YFSETQ. In DNA, the CDR3 is TGCGCCAGCAGCCTAACCGGGACAATCCGTTTCAATGAGCAGTTCTTC. It yields the protein CASSLTGTIRFNEQFF.

The rearrangement joins TRBV7-9 to TRBJ2-2; 7 bases agree with TRBD1. Germline V gene sequence: CDR1 SEHNR, CDR2 FQNEAQ (reference sequence). This CDR3 has 16 residues. V was pared by 4 bases and J by 1 base, with 6 bases of the junction left unmatched. The CDR3 nucleotides read TGTGCCAGCAGCTACCGGGACAGCCTGAACACCGGGGAGCTGTTTTTT. Its protein product is CASSYRDSLNTGELFF.

This clonotype appeared many times. The chain recombines TRBV12-3 or TRBV12-4 with TRBJ2-2; TRBD2 is a possible D gene (7 bases). V lost 6 bases, J lost 10 bases, and 15 bases lay in between. The CDR3 totals 13 residues. The CDR3 here is CASSKGGSLELFF. CDR3 DNA: TGTGCCAGCAGCAAGGGGGGGTCTTTGGAGCTGTTTTTT.

This chain links TRBV12-3 or TRBV12-4 with TRBJ2-3; 11 positions match TRBD2. With 0 bases clipped from V and 5 bases from J, the junction kept 10 bases outside the gene matches. This CDR3 comprises 18 residues. For the CDR3, the DNA is TGTGCCAGCAGTTTAGCTTGGGGTAGCGGGGGGGCTGGAGATACGCAGTATTTT. It specifies CASSLAWGSGGAGDTQYF.

This clonotype was found a few times. The CDR3 nucleotides are TGCAGTGCGGGCGGACAGCTACACTCCTACGAGCAGTACTTC. Translated: CSAGGQLHSYEQYF. The V gene is TRBV20-1, the J gene TRBJ2-7; possibly TRBD1 for D (6 bases). Per germline, CDR1 DFQATT and CDR2 SNEGSKA (reference sequence). The V end was cut by 6 bases, the J end by 0 bases, with 15 bases between. The CDR3 runs 14 residues.

The chain employs TRBV28 and TRBJ2-1; D might be TRBD2 (5 bases). The germline V gene has CDR1 MDHEN and CDR2 SYDVKM. The CDR3 is made up of 14 amino acids. V was shortened by 3 bases and J by 3 bases, with 9 bases between the two germline ends. CDR3 region: CASSFLRVYNEQFF. The CDR3 DNA is TGTGCCAGCAGTTTTCTGCGGGTCTACAATGAGCAGTTCTTC.

The chain links TRBV25-1 to TRBJ2-7, with D perhaps TRBD2 (6 bases). Germline V lookup: CDR1 MGHDK, CDR2 SYGVNS. CDR3 length equals 11 residues. The V end lost 8 bases, the J end lost 5 bases, and 10 bases lay between the germline ends. The CDR3 sequence: CASGEVHEQYF. CDR3 DNA: TGTGCCAGCGGGGAGGTCCACGAGCAGTACTTC.

The chain employs TRBV6-2 or TRBV6-3 and TRBJ2-3; no clear D gene. This CDR3 region has 12 residues. V shed 5 bases and J shed 5 bases, with 8 bases lying between them. The germline V gene has CDR1 MNHEY and CDR2 SVGEGT. This CDR3 is CASSPPGDTQYF. Here the CDR3 DNA reads TGTGCCAGCAGTCCGCCGGGAGATACGCAGTATTTT.

This clonotype was picked up a small number of times. This chain uses TRBV20-1 with TRBJ2-4; D is possibly TRBD1 or TRBD2 (5 bases each). V lost 5 bases to trimming and J lost 4 bases, with 15 bases between them. The CDR3 contains 14 residues. Per germline, CDR1 DFQATT and CDR2 SNEGSKA (reference sequence). CDR3: CSAYTGTEKNIQYF. The CDR3 DNA reads TGCAGTGCTTACACCGGGACGGAGAAAAACATTCAGTACTTC.

The V gene is TRBV4-2, the J gene TRBJ2-7; D possibly uses TRBD1 or TRBD2 (5 bases each). The CDR3 is 16 amino acids. CDR1 is LGHNA, CDR2 YNFKEQ, per germline. V was shortened by 0 bases and J by 0 bases, with 12 bases between the two germline ends. CDR3 sequence (DNA): TGTGCCAGCAGCCAAGATGGGACGGCCACCTCCTACGAGCAGTACTTC. Translation: CASSQDGTATSYEQYF.